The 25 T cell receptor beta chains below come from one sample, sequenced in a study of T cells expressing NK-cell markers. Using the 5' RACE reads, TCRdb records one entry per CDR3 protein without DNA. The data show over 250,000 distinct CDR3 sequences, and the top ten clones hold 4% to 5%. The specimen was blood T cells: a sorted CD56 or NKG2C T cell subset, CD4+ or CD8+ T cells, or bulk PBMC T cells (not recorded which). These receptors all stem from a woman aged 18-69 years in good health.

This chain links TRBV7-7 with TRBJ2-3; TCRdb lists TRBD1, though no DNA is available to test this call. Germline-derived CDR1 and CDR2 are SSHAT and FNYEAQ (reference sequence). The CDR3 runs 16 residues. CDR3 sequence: CASSLGAGGLTDTQYF.

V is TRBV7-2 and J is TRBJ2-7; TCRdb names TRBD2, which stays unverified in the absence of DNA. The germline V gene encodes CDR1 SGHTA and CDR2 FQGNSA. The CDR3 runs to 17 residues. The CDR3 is CASSPQEGRPTMYEQYF.

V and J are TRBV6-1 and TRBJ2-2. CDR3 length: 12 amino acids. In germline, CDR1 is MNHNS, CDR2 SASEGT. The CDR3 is CASSEGYQELFF.

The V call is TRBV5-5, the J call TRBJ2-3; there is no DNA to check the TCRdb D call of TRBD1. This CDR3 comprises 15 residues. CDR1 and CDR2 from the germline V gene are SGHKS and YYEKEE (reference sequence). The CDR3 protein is CASSPHGGAGDTQYF.

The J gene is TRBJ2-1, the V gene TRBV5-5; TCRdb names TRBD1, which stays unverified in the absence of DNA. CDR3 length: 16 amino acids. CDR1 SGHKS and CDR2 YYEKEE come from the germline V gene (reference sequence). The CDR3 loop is CASSSRGGQGYNEQFF.

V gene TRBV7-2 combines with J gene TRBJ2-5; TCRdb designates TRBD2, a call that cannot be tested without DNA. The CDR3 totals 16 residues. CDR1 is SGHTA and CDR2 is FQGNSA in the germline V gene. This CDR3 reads CASSLGLAGGQETQYF.

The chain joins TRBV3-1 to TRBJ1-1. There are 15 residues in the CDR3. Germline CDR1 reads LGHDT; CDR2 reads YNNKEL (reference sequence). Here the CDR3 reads CASSQVQMGNTEAFF.

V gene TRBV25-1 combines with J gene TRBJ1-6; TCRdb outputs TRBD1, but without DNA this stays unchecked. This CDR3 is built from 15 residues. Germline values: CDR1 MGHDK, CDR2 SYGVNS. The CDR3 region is CASSGDRAAHSPLHF.

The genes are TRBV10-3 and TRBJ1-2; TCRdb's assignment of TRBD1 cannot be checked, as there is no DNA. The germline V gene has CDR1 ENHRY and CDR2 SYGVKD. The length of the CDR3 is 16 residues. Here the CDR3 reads CAISESKVGTGVDYTF.

This CDR3 reads CASSYSRGPTYEQYF. V is TRBV6-5 and J is TRBJ2-7; TCRdb selects TRBD2, and the lack of DNA leaves this call unchecked. Germline V gene sequence: CDR1 MNHEY, CDR2 SVGAGI. This CDR3 comprises 15 residues.

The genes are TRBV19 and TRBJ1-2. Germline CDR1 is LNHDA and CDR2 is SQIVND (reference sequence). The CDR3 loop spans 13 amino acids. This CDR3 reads CASSTTPRYGYTF.

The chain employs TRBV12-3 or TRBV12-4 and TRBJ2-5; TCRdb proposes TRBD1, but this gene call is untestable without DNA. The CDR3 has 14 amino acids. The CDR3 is CASRPGQGLETQYF.

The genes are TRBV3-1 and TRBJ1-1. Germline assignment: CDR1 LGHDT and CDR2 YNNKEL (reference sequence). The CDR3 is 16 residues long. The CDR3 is CASSQVLLLLGTEAFF.

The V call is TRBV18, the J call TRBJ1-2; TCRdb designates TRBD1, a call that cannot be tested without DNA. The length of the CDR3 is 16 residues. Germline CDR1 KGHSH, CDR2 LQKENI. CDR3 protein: CASSPRRGPDNYGYTF.

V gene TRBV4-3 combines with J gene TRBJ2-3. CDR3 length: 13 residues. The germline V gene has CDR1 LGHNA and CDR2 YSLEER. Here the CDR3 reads CASSQVYADTQYF.

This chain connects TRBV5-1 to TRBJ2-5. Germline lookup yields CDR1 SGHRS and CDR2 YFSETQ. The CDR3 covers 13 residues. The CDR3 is CASSLYDPETQYF.

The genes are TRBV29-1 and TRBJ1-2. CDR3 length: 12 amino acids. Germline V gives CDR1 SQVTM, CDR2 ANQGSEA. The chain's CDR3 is CSVEGVRYGYTF.

CDR3 in amino acids: CASSQETGFYNEQFF. The chain employs TRBV11-2 and TRBJ2-1. Per germline, CDR1 SGHAT and CDR2 FQNNGV. This CDR3 has 15 amino acids. Full variable domain (rest looked up from reference TRBV11-2 and TRBJ2-1): EAGVAQSPRYKIIEKRQSVAFWCNPISGHATLYWYQQILGQGPKLLIQFQNNGVVDDSQLPKDRFSAERLKGVDSTLKIQPAKLEDSAVYLCASSQETGFYNEQFFGPGTRLTVL.

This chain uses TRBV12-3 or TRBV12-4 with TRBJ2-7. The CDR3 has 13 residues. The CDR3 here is CASSFIEVAEQYF.

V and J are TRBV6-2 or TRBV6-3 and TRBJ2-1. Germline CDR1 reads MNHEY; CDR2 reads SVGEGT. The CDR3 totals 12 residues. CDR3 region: CASRTVWDEQFF.

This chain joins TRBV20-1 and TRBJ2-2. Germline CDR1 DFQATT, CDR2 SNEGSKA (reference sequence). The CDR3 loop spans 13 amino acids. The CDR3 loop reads CSALDVGTGELFF.

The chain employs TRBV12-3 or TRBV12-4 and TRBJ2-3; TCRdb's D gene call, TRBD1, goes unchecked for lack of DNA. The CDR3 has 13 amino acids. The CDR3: CASCPRWERTQYF.

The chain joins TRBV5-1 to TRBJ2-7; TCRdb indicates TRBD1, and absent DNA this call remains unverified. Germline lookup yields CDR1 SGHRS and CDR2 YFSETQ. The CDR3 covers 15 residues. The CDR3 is CASSFLAKKGDEQYF.

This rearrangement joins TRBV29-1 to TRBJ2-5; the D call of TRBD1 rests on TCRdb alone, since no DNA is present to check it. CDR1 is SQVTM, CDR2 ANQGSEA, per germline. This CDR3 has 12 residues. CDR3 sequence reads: CSVSPRPETQYF.

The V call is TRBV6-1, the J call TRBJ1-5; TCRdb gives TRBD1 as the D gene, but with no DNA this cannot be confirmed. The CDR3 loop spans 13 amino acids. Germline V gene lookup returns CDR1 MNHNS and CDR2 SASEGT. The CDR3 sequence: CASGRVRNQPQHF.